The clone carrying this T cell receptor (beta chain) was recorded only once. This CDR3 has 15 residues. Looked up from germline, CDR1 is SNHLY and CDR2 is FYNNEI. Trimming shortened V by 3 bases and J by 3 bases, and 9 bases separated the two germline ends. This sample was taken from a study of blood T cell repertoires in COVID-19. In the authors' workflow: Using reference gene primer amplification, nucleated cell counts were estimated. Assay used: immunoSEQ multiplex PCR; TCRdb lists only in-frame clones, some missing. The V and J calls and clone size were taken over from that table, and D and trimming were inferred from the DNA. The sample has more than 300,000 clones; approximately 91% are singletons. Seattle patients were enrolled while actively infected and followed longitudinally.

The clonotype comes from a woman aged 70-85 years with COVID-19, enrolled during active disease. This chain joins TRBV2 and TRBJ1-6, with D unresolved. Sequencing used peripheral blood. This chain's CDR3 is CASSDQSHYNSPLHF. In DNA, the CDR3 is TGTGCCAGCAGTGACCAGTCCCACTATAATTCACCCCTCCACTTT.